This TCR beta chain is drawn from a study of shared clonotypes between healthy human individuals. Regarding the study as a whole: As a rule, naive subsets had a larger estimated richness than memory subsets. Sequencing depth was a factor that was expected to affect clonotype sharing among donors.

TCRdb keeps only in-frame clones here, not all; method: immunoSEQ multiplex PCR. The table has millions of clones, 85% to 95% seen once. This CDR3 has 14 amino acids. The V gene end was trimmed by 4 bases and the J gene end by 6 bases; junction bases not matched to a gene: 5. CDR1 is MRHNA and CDR2 is SNTAGT in the germline V gene. As regards this clone: Its antigen is not identified.

The clonotype comes from a man younger than 30 in good health. This chain links TRBV6-4 with TRBJ2-1; 8 nucleotides agree with TRBD2. Sequences were obtained from naive CD4+ T cells sorted from blood. The subset: CD45RA+ positively selected. CDR3 sequence reads: CASSAETSANEQFF. The CDR3 region has the DNA TGTGCCAGCAGTGCGGAGACTAGCGCCAATGAGCAGTTCTTC.